This T cell receptor beta chain was profiled in a study of technical replicates of blood from several donors. The ends were cut back, 2 bases at V and 5 bases at J, with 7 bases in the middle. Germline CDR1 reads SGHNT; CDR2 reads YENEEA. The CDR3 runs 12 residues. Only one count was recorded for this clone. The data were produced by immunoSEQ multiplex PCR, yet TCRdb's version contains in-frame clones alone and is incomplete. Here the sample spans tens of thousands of clones, roughly 92% being singletons. The chain couples TRBV11-3 to TRBJ2-7; D possibly corresponds to TRBD2 (6 bases). The source is a human donor in good health. Specimen: T cells isolated from PBMCs. The CDR3 loop is CASSLLADEQYF. The DNA of the CDR3 is TGTGCCAGCAGCTTATTAGCGGACGAGCAGTACTTC.